Listed here is a single T cell receptor (beta chain). No antigen is known for it. These data come from a study of PD-1 blockade in classical Hodgkin lymphoma. Study overall: Intravenous nivolumab at 3 mg/kg was given to patients every 2 weeks. General study findings and limits: Baseline diversity was lower in partial responders and progressors than complete responders. Baseline TCR diversity was reportedly lower in newly diagnosed patients than healthy donors.

The CDR3 is made up of 15 amino acids. Trimming removed 0 bases from V and 9 bases from J, with 12 bases in between. CDR1 and CDR2 (germline): LGHNA, YSLEER. The repertoire was sequenced with immunoSEQ multiplex PCR; TCRdb's copy has only in-frame clones and lacks some. The table lists 20,000 to 25,000 clones, around 68% of them singletons, with about a fifth in the top ten. Every patient experienced relapse after autologous stem cell transplantation, and brentuximab vedotin exposure varied. This chain links TRBV4-3 with TRBJ1-6; possibly TRBD1 for D (5 bases). This TCR came from a human donor with classical Hodgkin lymphoma. The source material was peripheral blood mononuclear cells (PBMCs), sampled at baseline. The CDR3, as DNA: TGCGCCAGCAGCCAAGATACACAGGCGGCTTCACCCCTCCACTTT. Its translation is CASSQDTQAASPLHF.